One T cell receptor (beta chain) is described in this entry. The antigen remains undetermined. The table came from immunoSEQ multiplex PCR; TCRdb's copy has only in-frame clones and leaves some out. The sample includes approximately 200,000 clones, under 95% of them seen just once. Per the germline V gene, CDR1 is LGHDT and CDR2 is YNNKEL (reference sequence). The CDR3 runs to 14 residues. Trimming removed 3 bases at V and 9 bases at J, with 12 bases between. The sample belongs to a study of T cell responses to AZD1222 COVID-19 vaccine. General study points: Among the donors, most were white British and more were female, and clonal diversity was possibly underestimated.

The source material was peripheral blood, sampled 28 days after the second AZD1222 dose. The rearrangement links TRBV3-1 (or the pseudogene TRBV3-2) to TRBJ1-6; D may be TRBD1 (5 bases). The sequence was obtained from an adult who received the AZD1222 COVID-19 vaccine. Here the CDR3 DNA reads TGTGCCAGCAGCCAGGGATTAGGGGCTTCACCCCTCCACTTT. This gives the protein CASSQGLGASPLHF.